This paragraph covers one T cell receptor (beta chain) sequence. Per the original data handling: Cell counts per sample came from amplifying reference gene primers. Clones were sequenced by immunoSEQ multiplex PCR, and TCRdb holds only the in-frame ones, with some missing. V and J calls plus clone size are reproduced from that table; the DNA served to infer D and trimming. Found here are some 330,000 clones, around nine tenths of them singletons; the top ten hold 1.5% to 2%. Patients in Seattle were enrolled during active infection, then followed longitudinally. This entry comes from a study of blood T cell repertoires in COVID-19. On the study more broadly: Spain, Italy and the United States supplied samples that represented acute and convalescent COVID-19. PBMCs, B-cell-depleted T cells, or T cells provided the cDNA or gDNA that made up the material.

Germline trimming cut 6 bases from V and 4 bases from J; bases unmatched to any gene: 6. The CDR3 has 14 amino acids. Germline V gene data show CDR1 as MNHEY and CDR2 as SVGAGI. The sequencing sample was made of peripheral blood. The chain is built from TRBV6-5 and TRBJ1-2; TRBD1 matches at 9 bases. This sequence originates from a woman in her twenties or thirties with COVID-19, enrolled during active disease. In DNA, the CDR3 is TGTGCCAGCAGGAGGGACAGGGAGGGCTATGGCTACACCTTC. Translation gives CASRRDREGYGYTF.